Presented here are 24 T cell receptor beta chains from one specimen sequenced in a study of memory CD4+ T cells and cytomegalovirus serostatus. Single viable CD3+CD4+CD8-CD45RO+ cells were sorted as the memory CD4+ T cells. Clones were sequenced by immunoSEQ multiplex PCR, and TCRdb holds only the in-frame ones, with some missing. Of tens of thousands of clones listed, about 74% are singletons. Source material: memory CD4+ T cells from blood. The receptors derive from an adult in good health and CMV-seronegative.

V usage is TRBV7-3 and J usage is TRBJ2-7; TRBD2 might be the D (5 bases). Trimming left V 5 bases short and J 5 bases short, with 19 bases between. There are 15 residues in the CDR3. CDR1 and CDR2 (germline): SGHTA, FQGTGA. CDR3 bases: TGTGCCAGCAGCCAACACCTAGCAGGTTTCGACGAGCAGTACTTC. Its translation: CASSQHLAGFDEQYF.

This chain connects TRBV5-1 to TRBJ2-7; 7 nucleotides match TRBD1. The CDR3 loop spans 14 amino acids. Germline CDR1 reads SGHRS; CDR2 reads YFSETQ. The junction had 5 bases not matched to a gene; V was cut back by 0 bases and J by 5 bases. Here the CDR3 DNA reads TGCGCCAGCAGCTTGGCCAGGGGGTCCGACGAGCAGTACTTC. Encoded protein: CASSLARGSDEQYF. The entire variable domain, with the rest obtained from reference TRBV5-1 and TRBJ2-7, is as follows: KAGVTQTPRYLIKTRGQQVTLSCSPISGHRSVSWYQQTPGQGLQFLFEYFSETQRNKGNFPGRFSGRQFSNSRSEMNVSTLELGDSALYLCASSLARGSDEQYFGPGTRLTVT.

DNA of the CDR3: TGTGCCAGCAGCCAAGTAGTGGGAGGGACCCAGTACTTC. This translates into CASSQVVGGTQYF. V and J are TRBV14 and TRBJ2-5, with a tentative D call TRBD2 (6 bases). Trimming shortened V by 1 base and J by 7 bases, and 10 bases separated the two germline ends. Germline V gene data show CDR1 as SGHDN and CDR2 as FVKESK. This CDR3 spans 13 amino acids.

The chain has TRBV7-8 and TRBJ2-7, with 12 bases fitting TRBD1. This CDR3 has 16 residues. V trimming: 5 bases; J trimming: 3 bases; junction bases outside the gene matches: 8. Germline CDR1 and CDR2: SGHVS and FQNEAQ. The DNA of the CDR3 is TGTGCCAGCAGCGCACCGGGACAGGGGGCTATCTACGAGCAGTACTTC. As protein: CASSAPGQGAIYEQYF.

Many counts were recorded for this clone. V gene TRBV6-1 combines with J gene TRBJ1-1; 10 bases align to TRBD1. V gave up 0 bases and J gave up 4 bases; unmatched junction bases: 5. CDR1 is MNHNS, CDR2 SASEGT, per germline. This CDR3 is 16 amino acids long. The CDR3 sequence is CASSEAPGTGATEAFF. CDR3 in DNA: TGTGCCAGCAGTGAAGCGCCAGGGACAGGGGCCACTGAAGCTTTCTTT.

V gene TRBV7-9 combines with J gene TRBJ2-1; 8 bases are shared with TRBD2. The J segment lost 4 bases and the V segment lost 1 base, leaving 6 bases of the junction unmatched. The CDR3 is 16 amino acids. CDR1 and CDR2 from the germline V gene are SEHNR and FQNEAQ (reference sequence). The CDR3 DNA follows: TGTGCCAGCAGCTTAGTCGCGGCGGGAGGATACAATGAGCAGTTCTTC. Its translation is CASSLVAAGGYNEQFF.

V and J are TRBV9 and TRBJ2-2; D might be TRBD1 or TRBD2, each matching 5 bases. V was cut by 4 bases and J by 3 bases, with 19 bases left in between. The CDR3 runs 17 residues. CDR1 is SGDLS and CDR2 is YYNGEE in the germline V gene. CDR3 nucleotide sequence: TGTGCCAGCAGCTTATCCGCCGGGACGTTAGACACCGGGGAGCTGTTTTTT. This sequence encodes CASSLSAGTLDTGELFF.

This clone occurred a few times. J is TRBJ1-2 and V is TRBV19; a possible D gene is TRBD1 (5 bases). Germline lookup yields CDR1 LNHDA and CDR2 SQIVND (reference sequence). Trimming removed 3 bases at V and 7 bases at J, with 12 bases between. The CDR3 is 13 residues long. CDR3 residues: CASSIGGSSGYTF. CDR3 bases: TGTGCCAGTAGTATCGGGGGAAGTAGTGGCTACACCTTC. The full variable domain, in which reference TRBV19 and TRBJ1-2 provide the parts outside the CDR3, is DGGITQSPKYLFRKEGQNVTLSCEQNLNHDAMYWYRQDPGQGLRLIYYSQIVNDFQKGDIAEGYSVSREKKESFPLTVTSAQKNPTAFYLCASSIGGSSGYTFGSGTRLTVV.

This chain joins TRBV5-6 and TRBJ1-1; D is perhaps TRBD1 (5 bases). Germline V gives CDR1 SGHDT, CDR2 YYEEEE. V lost 2 bases and J 8 bases, leaving 13 bases between the germline ends. The CDR3 length is 13 residues. The CDR3 loop is CASSLVGALEAFF. CDR3 DNA sequence: TGTGCCAGCAGCTTAGTAGGGGCTTTAGAAGCTTTCTTT. The full variable domain, its missing parts supplied by reference TRBV5-6 and TRBJ1-1, is DAGVTQSPTHLIKTRGQQVTLRCSPKSGHDTVSWYQQALGQGPQFIFQYYEEEERQRGNFPDRFSGHQFPNYSSELNVNALLLGDSALYLCASSLVGALEAFFGQGTRLTVV.

V usage is TRBV2 and J usage is TRBJ1-5; D not certain. This CDR3 region has 16 residues. V shed 3 bases and J shed 0 bases, with 12 bases lying between them. The V gene's germline CDR1 is SNHLY and CDR2 FYNNEI. CDR3 in DNA: TGTGCCAGCAGTGATTTTGTATCCGGTAGCAATCAGCCCCAGCATTTT. Its protein product is CASSDFVSGSNQPQHF.

Only one count was recorded for this clone. The chain uses TRBV7-2 and TRBJ1-2; D perhaps matches TRBD1 (6 bases). Trimming took 5 bases from V and 3 from J, leaving 16 bases between them. The germline CDR1 and CDR2 sequences are SGHTA and FQGNSA. There are 15 residues in the CDR3. CDR3 amino acids: CASSQLGGRDYGYTF. The CDR3 DNA reads TGTGCCAGCAGCCAGCTGGGGGGGCGCGACTATGGCTACACCTTC.

This clone was detected only once. The rearrangement uses TRBV7-8 and TRBJ1-3; D is unclear. Trimming took 2 bases from V and 4 from J, leaving 3 bases between them. The germline V gene has CDR1 SGHVS and CDR2 FQNEAQ. The length of the CDR3 is 12 residues. CDR3 protein: CASSLTGNTIYF. CDR3 coding DNA: TGTGCCAGCAGCTTAACGGGAAACACCATATATTTT.

This chain joins TRBV5-6 and TRBJ2-7; the D gene is possibly TRBD1 (6 bases). CDR3 length equals 15 residues. The ends were cut back, 4 bases at V and 0 bases at J, with 14 bases in the middle. Germline CDR1 SGHDT, CDR2 YYEEEE. This CDR3 reads CASSLQGFLSYEQYF. For the CDR3, the DNA is TGTGCCAGCAGCCTCCAGGGGTTTCTCTCCTACGAGCAGTACTTC.

The V call is TRBV18, the J call TRBJ1-2; 9 bases line up with TRBD1. Looked up from germline, CDR1 is KGHSH and CDR2 is LQKENI. The V gene end was trimmed by 7 bases and the J gene end by 3 bases; junction bases not matched to a gene: 3. CDR3 size: 13 residues. CDR3: CASLQGADYGYTF. CDR3 in DNA: TGTGCCAGCTTACAGGGGGCGGACTATGGCTACACCTTC.

This chain links TRBV27 with TRBJ1-2; D is possibly TRBD1 (5 bases). Trimming cost V 3 bases and J 8 bases, with 25 bases left between them. This CDR3 has 17 amino acids. Germline CDR1 reads MNHEY; CDR2 reads SMNVEV (reference sequence). The chain's CDR3 is CASSFILQGRASGGYTF. CDR3 sequence (DNA): TGTGCCAGCAGTTTCATATTGCAGGGACGGGCGTCAGGGGGCTACACCTTC.

This sequence joins TRBV10-2 and TRBJ2-7, with 11 positions matching TRBD2. Germline V gene sequence: CDR1 WSHSY, CDR2 SAAADI. The J segment lost 3 bases and the V segment lost 8 bases, leaving 6 bases of the junction unmatched. The CDR3 spans 14 residues. The CDR3 loop reads CASSTSGSYYEQYF. The CDR3 coding sequence is TGCGCCAGCTCCACTAGCGGGAGTTACTACGAGCAGTACTTC.

V usage is TRBV7-2 and J usage is TRBJ1-2; perhaps TRBD1 as D (5 bases). Trimming left V 1 base short and J 5 bases short, with 11 bases between. CDR1 and CDR2 from the germline V gene are SGHTA and FQGNSA. CDR3 length: 14 residues. CDR3 bases: TGTGCCAGCAGCTTAGGGGGACGTTTTTATGGCTACACCTTC. Amino acid sequence: CASSLGGRFYGYTF.

This clone was found a few times. V gene TRBV18 combines with J gene TRBJ2-3; TRBD2 agrees at 11 bases. Trimming at V came to 6 bases and at J to 5 bases, leaving 10 bases not matched to a gene. The CDR3 runs 16 residues. Germline CDR1 and CDR2: KGHSH and LQKENI. For the CDR3, the DNA is TGTGCCAGCTCCAGAGCGGCTAGCGGGGGGCAAGATACGCAGTATTTT. Translated: CASSRAASGGQDTQYF.

The chain joins TRBV7-3 to TRBJ1-1, with D maybe TRBD1 (5 bases). Trimming removed 5 bases from V and 11 bases from J, with 15 bases in between. The CDR3 runs 12 residues. Germline CDR1 and CDR2: SGHTA and FQGTGA. CDR3 amino acids: CASSPGRGLAFF. CDR3 coding DNA: TGTGCCAGCAGCCCAGGGAGAGGTTTGGCTTTCTTT.

Written as DNA, the CDR3 is TGTGCCTGGAGCGACGGTTCCTTTCTCCGCCTGGTACAGGGACAATGGTCAAGTGAGCAGTTCTTC. Its protein is CAWSDGSFLRLVQGQWSSEQFF. The V gene is TRBV30, the J gene TRBJ2-1; a possible D gene is TRBD1 (6 bases). The V end lost 3 bases, the J end lost 9 bases, and 42 bases lay between the germline ends. The CDR3 consists of 22 residues. The germline V gene has CDR1 GTSNPN and CDR2 SVGIG (reference sequence).

J is TRBJ2-3 and V is TRBV2, with D perhaps TRBD1 (6 bases). V was cut by 6 bases and J by 4 bases, with 17 bases left in between. The CDR3 contains 15 residues. CDR1 SNHLY and CDR2 FYNNEI come from the germline V gene. CDR3 DNA: TGTGCCAGCAGCGGAGACAGGCTTATAGCAGATACGCAGTATTTT. Translation: CASSGDRLIADTQYF. The whole variable domain, filled in from reference TRBV2 and TRBJ2-3, reads EPEVTQTPSHQVTQMGQEVILRCVPISNHLYFYWYRQILGQKVEFLVSFYNNEISEKSEIFDDQFSVERPDGSNFTLKIRSTKLEDSAMYFCASSGDRLIADTQYFGPGTRLTVL.

V gene TRBV7-2 combines with J gene TRBJ2-5, with 10 positions matching TRBD2. V dropped 2 bases and J dropped 11; count of bases not matched to a gene: 5. The CDR3 totals 13 residues. Germline V CDR1 and CDR2: SGHTA, FQGNSA. CDR3 sequence reads: CASSLQREGVQYF. The CDR3 DNA follows: TGTGCCAGCAGCTTACAGCGGGAGGGCGTTCAGTACTTC.

This rearrangement joins TRBV28 to TRBJ2-3, with TRBD1 as a possible D gene (5 bases). The CDR3 sequence is 14 residues long. Germline V lookup: CDR1 MDHEN, CDR2 SYDVKM. V dropped 4 bases and J dropped 0 bases, with 8 bases sitting between them. The CDR3 here is CASSSRVSTDTQYF. For the CDR3, the DNA is TGTGCCAGCAGTTCCAGGGTTAGCACAGATACGCAGTATTTT.

V and J are TRBV7-9 and TRBJ2-2; TRBD2 aligns across 15 bases. The trim removed 7 bases at V and 0 bases at J, leaving 3 bases unmatched. Germline V CDR1 and CDR2: SEHNR, FQNEAQ (reference sequence). The length of the CDR3 is 17 residues. The CDR3 DNA reads TGTGCCAGCACGGGACTAGCGGGAGGTACGAACACCGGGGAGCTGTTTTTT. Translation: CASTGLAGGTNTGELFF.